This TCR beta chain appears in the sequencing data of a study of blood T cell repertoires in COVID-19. Study-wide background: Spain, Italy and the United States supplied samples that represented acute and convalescent COVID-19. Sources were T cells, B-cell-depleted T cells, or PBMCs; the material itself was cDNA or gDNA.

The study recruited people aged about 18 to 89 years across about 25 US areas. Original data processing: Reference gene primer amplification gave estimated nucleated cell counts. Repertoires were generated with immunoSEQ multiplex PCR, while TCRdb's copy carries only in-frame clones and drops some. That table is the source of V, J and clone size, and D and trimming were worked out from the DNA. The data contain about 200,000 clones, 86% of them singletons. This clonotype originated in a man aged 40-49 years with acute COVID-19. The source material was PBMCs or T cells enriched from blood (not recorded which).

CDR3 protein: CASSQDLPDSYKNIQYF. CDR3 in DNA: TGTGCCAGCAGCCAAGATTTACCGGACAGTTATAAAAACATTCAGTACTTC. V usage is TRBV3-1 (or the pseudogene TRBV3-2) and J usage is TRBJ2-4; a weak D match, TRBD1 (6 bases). This CDR3 has 17 residues. V dropped 0 bases and J dropped 4 bases, with 16 bases sitting between them. The germline gives CDR1 LGHDT, CDR2 YNNKEL (reference sequence).